This TCR beta chain was identified in a study of T-cell memory formation after mild COVID-19. Study-wide findings and caveats: The study detected some responding clones in pre-infection memory, suggesting cross-reactive memory joined.

CDR1 and CDR2 from the germline V gene are LGHNA and YSLEER. V was trimmed by 0 bases and J by 3 bases, leaving 9 bases between them. This CDR3 region has 15 residues. This clonotype showed up just a few times. Its matching antigen is unknown. TCRdb independently ran MiXCR on the 5' RACE reads; one entry per CDR3 protein. The profile covers 130,000 to 150,000 distinct CDR3 sequences, with less than 20% appearing a single time and approximately 2.3% taken by the ten largest. The chain carries TRBV4-3 and TRBJ1-5; D remains ambiguous. The clonotype comes from an adult woman who had mild COVID-19 (a few samples of this study predate the infection). Cell type and time point are not known. The sequenced sample consisted of PBMCs or a T cell subset sorted from them (not recorded which). CDR3 DNA: TGCGCCAGCAGCCAAGAAGGCGGGAACAATCAGCCCCAGCATTTT. The encoded protein is CASSQEGGNNQPQHF.